This entry features one TCR beta chain sequence. This entry belongs to a study of shared clonotypes between healthy human individuals. Study information: CD4 naive and CD4 memory each took three plates per donor, while CD8 naive took two and CD8 memory one.

The CDR3 length is 14 residues. Germline V gene data show CDR1 as SGHAT and CDR2 as FQNNGV. V lost 6 bases to trimming and J lost 7 bases; unmatched junction nucleotides: 10. It was across several immunoSEQ plates that each subset's genomic DNA was evenly split. TCRdb's table, derived via immunoSEQ multiplex PCR, lists solely in-frame clones and lacks some. The table has millions of clones, around 94% seen once. The receptor was isolated from a man between 18 and 29 years old in good health. The chain has TRBV11-2 and TRBJ2-7; 9 bases line up with TRBD1. Sequencing was carried out using naive CD4+ T cells sorted from blood. The subset was: CD45RA+ positively selected. The CDR3 loop reads CASRAGTGRWEQYF. The CDR3 coding sequence is TGTGCCAGCAGGGCCGGGACAGGGCGCTGGGAGCAGTACTTC.